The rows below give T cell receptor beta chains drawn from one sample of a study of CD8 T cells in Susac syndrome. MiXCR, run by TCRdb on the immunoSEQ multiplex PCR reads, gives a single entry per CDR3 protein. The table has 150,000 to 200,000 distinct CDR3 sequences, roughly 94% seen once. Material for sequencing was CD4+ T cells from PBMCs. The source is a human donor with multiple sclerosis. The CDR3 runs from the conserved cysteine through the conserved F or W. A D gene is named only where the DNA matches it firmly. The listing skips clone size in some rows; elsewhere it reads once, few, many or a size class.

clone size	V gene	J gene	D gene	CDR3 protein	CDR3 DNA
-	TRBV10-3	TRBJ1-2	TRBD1	CAISEQGNGYTF	TGTGCCATCAGTGAACAGGGGAATGGCTACACCTTC
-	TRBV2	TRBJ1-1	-	CASFWVNTEAFF	TGTGCCAGCTTTTGGGTGAACACTGAAGCTTTCTTT
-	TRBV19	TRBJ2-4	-	CASSKRLGTKNIQYF	TGTGCCAGTAGTAAACGGCTCGGGACCAAAAACATTCAGTACTTC
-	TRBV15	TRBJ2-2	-	CATSRVPGNTGELFF	TGTGCCACCAGCAGAGTCCCGGGGAACACCGGGGAGCTGTTTTTT
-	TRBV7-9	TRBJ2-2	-	CASSSGAEPGELFF	TGTGCCAGCAGCTCTGGAGCGGAACCCGGGGAGCTGTTTTTT
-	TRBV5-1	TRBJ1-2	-	CASSLFPATSSYGYTF	TGCGCCAGCAGCTTGTTTCCAGCGACATCTTCCTATGGCTACACCTTC
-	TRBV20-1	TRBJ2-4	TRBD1	CSARDPGGGKNIQYF	TGCAGTGCTAGAGATCCAGGGGGCGGCAAAAACATTCAGTACTTC
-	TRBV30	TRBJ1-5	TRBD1	CAWSQGDFIQGQPQHF	TGTGCCTGGTCCCAGGGGGACTTTATCCAGGGGCAGCCCCAGCATTTT
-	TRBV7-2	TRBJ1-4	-	CASSLESATNEKLFF	TGTGCCAGCAGCTTAGAGTCCGCAACTAATGAAAAACTGTTTTTT
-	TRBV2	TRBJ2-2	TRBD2	CASSGLAVNTGELFF	TGTGCCAGCAGTGGACTAGCTGTGAACACCGGGGAGCTGTTTTTT
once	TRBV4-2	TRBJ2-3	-	CASSRSGGSGTDTQYF	TGTGCCAGCAGCCGAAGTGGGGGTTCCGGCACAGATACGCAGTATTTT
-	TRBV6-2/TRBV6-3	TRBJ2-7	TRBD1	CASRRDSHSYEQYF	TGTGCCAGCAGGAGGGACAGCCACTCCTACGAGCAGTACTTC
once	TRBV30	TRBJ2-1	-	CARASTGSYNEQFF	TGTGCCCGAGCGTCCACGGGCTCCTACAATGAGCAGTTCTTC
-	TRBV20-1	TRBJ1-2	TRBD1	CSGPRDRVKNGYTF	TGCAGTGGACCCAGGGACAGGGTAAAAAATGGCTACACCTTC
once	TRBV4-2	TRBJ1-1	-	CASSQVGGMTEAFF	TGTGCCAGCAGCCAAGTTGGAGGGATGACTGAAGCTTTCTTT
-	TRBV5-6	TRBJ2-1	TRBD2	CASSLRLRGVHEQFF	TGTGCCAGCAGCTTGCGTCTCCGGGGGGTCCATGAGCAGTTCTTC
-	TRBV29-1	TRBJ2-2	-	CSVGGVTISGELFF	TGCAGCGTTGGCGGTGTGACAATCTCCGGGGAGCTGTTTTTT
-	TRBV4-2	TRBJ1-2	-	CASSQDVGQRYGYTF	TGTGCCAGCAGCCAAGATGTCGGACAGAGGTATGGCTACACCTTC
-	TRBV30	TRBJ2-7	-	CAWSVGRVLVHEQYF	TGTGCCTGGAGTGTAGGGAGAGTCTTAGTCCACGAGCAGTACTTC
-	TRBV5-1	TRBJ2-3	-	CASSLEAPDTQYF	TGCGCCAGCAGCTTGGAAGCCCCGGATACGCAGTATTTT
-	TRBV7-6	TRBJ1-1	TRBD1	CASSLGQVLAEAFF	TGTGCCAGCAGCTTGGGACAGGTGCTTGCTGAAGCTTTCTTT
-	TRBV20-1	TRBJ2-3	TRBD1	CSASGQGTDTQYF	TGCAGTGCTAGTGGACAGGGAACAGATACGCAGTATTTT